This passage covers 20 T cell receptor beta chains from one sample sequenced in a study of radiation and T cells in renal cell carcinoma. TCRdb's table, derived via immunoSEQ multiplex PCR, lists solely in-frame clones and lacks some. In the table there are about 170,000 clones, approximately 90% of which are singletons. Time point of the sample: blood 4 weeks post-SBRT, at nephrectomy. Treatment defined: 15 Gy SBRT to primary tumor, nephrectomy 4 weeks later. The specimen was blood, collected from a patient whose treatment included radiotherapy and nephrectomy. The origin of the receptors is a woman in her fifties or sixties with renal cell carcinoma.

The chain has TRBV4-1 and TRBJ1-2; the D is unclear. This CDR3 is 14 amino acids long. The V and J ends lost 0 bases and 6 bases respectively, with 11 bases between them. In germline, CDR1 is MGHRA, CDR2 YSYEKL. CDR3 loop: CASSQDSWSNGYTF. The DNA of the CDR3 is TGCGCCAGCAGCCAAGATAGTTGGAGTAATGGCTACACCTTC.

In its sample, this clone was seen a few times. The gene calls are TRBV5-1 and TRBJ1-1, with D possibly matching TRBD1 (5 bases). Germline V gene sequence: CDR1 SGHRS, CDR2 YFSETQ. The CDR3 contains 16 residues. V was clipped by 0 bases and J by 3 bases, with 15 bases between them. The CDR3 DNA follows: TGCGCCAGCAGCTTGGTTTGGGGGGGAACGGACACTGAAGCTTTCTTT. Protein product: CASSLVWGGTDTEAFF.

This chain connects TRBV5-5 to TRBJ1-1; TRBD1 is a possible D gene (6 bases). V lost 3 bases and J lost 3, with 21 bases in between. This CDR3 is 17 amino acids long. From germline, CDR1 is SGHKS and CDR2 YYEKEE (reference sequence). As DNA, the CDR3 is TGTGCCAGCAGCTCCCCAGGGGCCGGCTATGGGTACACTGAAGCTTTCTTT. The encoded protein is CASSSPGAGYGYTEAFF.

This rearrangement joins TRBV7-9 to TRBJ1-5; D uncertain. The germline gives CDR1 SEHNR, CDR2 FQNEAQ (reference sequence). V dropped 6 bases and J dropped 2 bases, with 11 bases sitting between them. There are 14 residues in the CDR3. Here the CDR3 DNA reads TGTGCCAGCAGACACGTCGAGGGCAATCAGCCCCAGCATTTT. It codes for CASRHVEGNQPQHF.

This chain joins TRBV30 and TRBJ2-2; D may be TRBD1 or TRBD2 (5 bases each). The CDR3 length is 15 residues. The V end lost 5 bases, the J end lost 4 bases, and 17 bases lay between the germline ends. The germline gives CDR1 GTSNPN, CDR2 SVGIG (reference sequence). The CDR3: CAWGVRGLGTGELFF. The DNA for the CDR3 is TGTGCCTGGGGGGTCCGGGGCTTGGGCACCGGGGAGCTGTTTTTT.

This clone showed up just a few times. V and J are TRBV18 and TRBJ1-5; unclear D gene. CDR3 size: 13 residues. V was clipped by 8 bases and J by 3 bases, with 11 bases between them. CDR1 is KGHSH, CDR2 LQKENI, per germline. CDR3 in amino acids: CASTTELNQPQHF. The CDR3 DNA sequence: TGTGCCAGCACCACAGAGCTCAATCAGCCCCAGCATTTT.

This clone was counted once. The chain couples TRBV29-1 to TRBJ2-3, with 7 bases matching TRBD1. Germline values: CDR1 SQVTM, CDR2 ANQGSEA. CDR3 length: 13 amino acids. Trimming at V came to 5 bases and at J to 4 bases, leaving 6 bases not matched to a gene. The CDR3 nucleotides are TGCAGCGTTTATGACAGGGTTTCAGATACGCAGTATTTT. As protein: CSVYDRVSDTQYF.

J is TRBJ2-5 and V is TRBV2, with TRBD2 matching 11 bases. The CDR3 totals 17 residues. Trimming at V came to 10 bases and at J to 1 base, leaving 14 bases not matched to a gene. Germline CDR1 is SNHLY and CDR2 is FYNNEI. Here the CDR3 reads CATGKTGLAGPQETQYF. DNA for the CDR3: TGTGCCACCGGCAAGACAGGACTAGCGGGCCCCCAAGAGACCCAGTACTTC.

In regard to this clone: At the DNA level, this CDR3 is encoded by other sequences in the same sample as well. The J gene is TRBJ2-7, the V gene TRBV30; D perhaps matches TRBD2 (6 bases). Trimming shortened V by 3 bases and J by 0 bases, and 6 bases separated the two germline ends. Germline values: CDR1 GTSNPN, CDR2 SVGIG (reference sequence). The CDR3 is 12 amino acids. The CDR3 bases are TGTGCCTGGAGCGGGGGCTCCTACGAGCAGTACTTC. Translating it yields CAWSGGSYEQYF.

The chain combines TRBV2 with TRBJ1-4, with 7 bases matching TRBD1. The CDR3 is 16 residues long. Germline loops: CDR1 SNHLY, CDR2 FYNNEI. V dropped 2 bases and J dropped 5; count of bases not matched to a gene: 8. The CDR3 sequence: CASSELRAGGNEKLFF. In DNA, the CDR3 is TGTGCCAGCAGTGAATTGAGGGCAGGGGGGAATGAAAAACTGTTTTTT.

This clone was found a few times. The chain joins TRBV7-2 to TRBJ1-2; 7 bases are shared with TRBD1. Trimming at V came to 5 bases and at J to 5 bases, leaving 8 bases not matched to a gene. The CDR3 is 14 residues long. The V gene's germline CDR1 is SGHTA and CDR2 FQGNSA. This CDR3 reads CASSTHRGGYGYTF. CDR3 nucleotide sequence: TGTGCCAGCAGCACACACAGGGGAGGGTATGGCTACACCTTC.

The gene calls are TRBV19 and TRBJ2-1, with TRBD2 identical over 7 bases. The J segment lost 0 bases and the V segment lost 4 bases, leaving 0 bases of the junction unmatched. Germline-derived CDR1 and CDR2 are LNHDA and SQIVND (reference sequence). The CDR3 extends over 14 amino acids. The CDR3: CASSSGGSYNEQFF. The CDR3 DNA follows: TGTGCCAGTAGTAGCGGGGGCTCCTACAATGAGCAGTTCTTC.

J is TRBJ1-2 and V is TRBV4-3; D is perhaps TRBD1 (5 bases). The germline V gene has CDR1 LGHNA and CDR2 YSLEER. There are 14 residues in the CDR3. Between the trimmed V and J ends, which lost 0 bases and 6 bases, there was a span of 11 bases. CDR3 loop: CASSQDPRVDGYTF. CDR3 sequence (DNA): TGCGCCAGCAGCCAAGATCCCAGGGTCGATGGCTACACCTTC.

The chain carries TRBV6-5 and TRBJ2-4, with TRBD1 as a possible D gene (6 bases). Per germline, CDR1 MNHEY and CDR2 SVGAGI. Trimming pared 6 bases from V and 9 bases from J, leaving 18 bases between. The CDR3 is 14 residues long. CDR3 sequence (DNA): TGTGCCAGCAGGACCCCAGGGGATGTGGGCATTCAGTACTTC. This gives the protein CASRTPGDVGIQYF.

V gene TRBV5-1 combines with J gene TRBJ2-1; maybe TRBD2 (5 bases). Deletions cut 1 base from V and 5 bases from J, with 16 bases between. Germline V gives CDR1 SGHRS, CDR2 YFSETQ. This CDR3 has 16 residues. CDR3 DNA: TGCGCCAGCAGCTTGTCGGGGAGACTTGGGGACAATGAGCAGTTCTTC. Translation gives CASSLSGRLGDNEQFF. Variable domain in full (rest from reference TRBV5-1 and TRBJ2-1): KAGVTQTPRYLIKTRGQQVTLSCSPISGHRSVSWYQQTPGQGLQFLFEYFSETQRNKGNFPGRFSGRQFSNSRSEMNVSTLELGDSALYLCASSLSGRLGDNEQFFGPGTRLTVL.

This clone has a handful of counts. Distinct nucleotide sequences in the sample also encode this CDR3. The J gene is TRBJ1-4, the V gene TRBV5-1; D is unresolved. The CDR3 length is 15 residues. Germline CDR1 reads SGHRS; CDR2 reads YFSETQ. Trimming took 0 bases from V and 0 from J, leaving 6 bases between them. The CDR3 protein is CASSLGRPTNEKLFF. DNA of the CDR3: TGCGCCAGCAGCTTGGGGCGGCCAACTAATGAAAAACTGTTTTTT.

The rearrangement uses TRBV7-2 and TRBJ2-1, with D unresolved. Deletions cut 3 bases from V and 3 bases from J, with 12 bases between. The V gene's germline CDR1 is SGHTA and CDR2 FQGNSA. The CDR3 spans 15 residues. The chain's CDR3 is CASSLETGRYNEQFF. DNA of the CDR3: TGTGCCAGCAGCTTGGAGACCGGCCGCTACAATGAGCAGTTCTTC.

This chain links TRBV7-2 with TRBJ1-6; 8 bases match TRBD1. Per germline, CDR1 SGHTA and CDR2 FQGNSA. V shed 3 bases and J 3 bases; nucleotides not matched to a gene: 1. The CDR3 extends over 15 amino acids. The CDR3 sequence is CASSFDRGYNSPLHF. The CDR3 region has the DNA TGTGCCAGCAGCTTCGACAGGGGCTATAATTCACCCCTCCACTTT.

The gene calls are TRBV9 and TRBJ2-2; weak D call: TRBD2 (5 bases). This CDR3 contains 14 residues. CDR1 is SGDLS and CDR2 is YYNGEE in the germline V gene. Trimming removed 1 base from V and 4 bases from J, with 8 bases in between. For the CDR3, the DNA is TGTGCCAGCAGCGTATACGGGGTCACCGGGGAGCTGTTTTTT. Its protein product is CASSVYGVTGELFF.

The chain couples TRBV6-5 to TRBJ2-2; D unresolved. The V gene's germline CDR1 is MNHEY and CDR2 SVGAGI. V was pared by 6 bases and J by 3 bases, with 5 bases between. The CDR3 spans 12 residues. The CDR3 bases are TGTGCCAGCAGGACCTACACCGGGGAGCTGTTTTTT. Its protein product is CASRTYTGELFF.